A single sample gave rise to the 6 T cell receptor beta chains below, sequenced in a study of T-cell reconstitution after alpha-beta-depleted transplantation in children. The TCRbeta library incorporated unique molecular identifiers. TCRdb itself ran the PCR reads through MiXCR, one entry per CDR3 protein. Among 300,000 to 400,000 distinct CDR3 sequences listed, roughly 15% were seen once. Specimen: PBMCs, mostly from graft donor cells, collected 360 days after TCRalphabeta/CD19-depleted stem cell transplant. The receptor set was obtained from a male patient aged 2-10 years who had a stem cell transplant for acute lymphoblastic leukemia, so the T cells may come from the graft donor.

This clonotype was found a few times. This chain joins TRBV20-1 and TRBJ2-3, with D unresolved. CDR3 length: 12 residues. V shed 4 bases and J shed 2 bases, with 7 bases lying between them. Germline V lookup: CDR1 DFQATT, CDR2 SNEGSKA (reference sequence). The chain's CDR3 is CSAIRSTDTQYF. CDR3 DNA sequence: TGCAGTGCTATCAGATCCACAGATACGCAGTATTTT.

The V call is TRBV10-3, the J call TRBJ2-5; D not resolved. Germline CDR1 ENHRY, CDR2 SYGVKD. The length of the CDR3 is 14 residues. Between the trimmed V and J ends, which lost 6 bases and 0 bases, there was a span of 11 bases. This CDR3 is CAIRQFSYQETQYF. The DNA for the CDR3 is TGTGCCATCAGACAGTTTTCGTACCAAGAGACCCAGTACTTC.

This clonotype showed up just a few times. V and J are TRBV14 and TRBJ2-7, with D maybe TRBD1 (7 bases). Germline-derived CDR1 and CDR2 are SGHDN and FVKESK. V lost 5 bases and J lost 6, with 17 bases in between. The CDR3 is 14 amino acids. CDR3 residues: CASSAGQHPSEQYF. The DNA for the CDR3 is TGTGCCAGCAGCGCGGGACAGCACCCCTCCGAGCAGTACTTC.

This clonotype was seen a handful of times. The J gene is TRBJ2-3, the V gene TRBV10-3, with 13 nucleotides matching TRBD2. The trim removed 10 bases at V and 5 bases at J, leaving 6 bases unmatched. The germline V gene has CDR1 ENHRY and CDR2 SYGVKD. The CDR3 is 14 amino acids. The CDR3 bases are TGTGCCACGGGACTAGCGGGAAGGGTAGATACGCAGTATTTT. This encodes CATGLAGRVDTQYF.

The genes are TRBV5-6 and TRBJ2-5, with 10 bases identical to TRBD2. With 1 base clipped from V and 5 bases from J, the junction kept 8 bases outside the gene matches. The CDR3 loop spans 16 amino acids. The germline V gene encodes CDR1 SGHDT and CDR2 YYEEEE. CDR3 coding DNA: TGTGCCAGCAGCTTGACCGGGACTAGCGTTGGGGAGACCCAGTACTTC. Translation: CASSLTGTSVGETQYF.

The sample holds a few counts of this clonotype. The V gene is TRBV7-6, the J gene TRBJ2-1, with a weak D call TRBD1 (5 bases). CDR1 is SGHVS and CDR2 is FNYEAQ in the germline V gene. This CDR3 has 15 residues. The ends were cut back, 7 bases at V and 0 bases at J, with 13 bases in the middle. CDR3 sequence (DNA): TGTGCCAGCACCGCAGGGTCAAACTCCTACAATGAGCAGTTCTTC. Residues: CASTAGSNSYNEQFF.